Described below is a single T cell receptor beta chain sequence and its context. Its antigen has not been determined. The sample belongs to a study of T cell responses to AZD1222 COVID-19 vaccine (dated by TCRdb to about 2021). For the study in its entirety: A total of about 230 trial participants underwent TCR sequencing, of whom 207 received two doses of AZD1222 and about 25 received two doses of the MenACWY control vaccine. Trial participants were enrolled by age into 18-55, 56-69 and 70-plus year subgroups, with about 150, 28 and 57 TCR-sequenced participants respectively.

The study at large found these results: Only five or six AZD1222 recipients were SARS-CoV-2 seropositive at baseline, limiting conclusions about previously exposed vaccinees. Because no day 14 peak-response samples were available, the repertoires could be characterized only after the peak T cell response. Participants were mostly white British and included more females than males, and it was suggested by the authors that clonal diversity may have been underestimated. In the small 56-69-year group, the increase in depth fell short of significance, most likely because of low power. Epitopes outside the regions mutated in the B.1.351 and B.1.1.7 variants were reportedly recognized by nearly half of the unique spike-specific TCRs. Vaccine-associated CD4 TCRs spanned the whole spike protein, with dominant responses in regions 160-218 and 743-854. A significant rise in spike-specific TCR breadth and depth was observed after two AZD1222 doses relative to day 0 and relative to MenACWY recipients.

According to the study, the label for this sample's time point signals: baseline before first vaccination. The vaccinee samples were drawn from two UK trials, COV001 and COV002, one of which was a single-blind randomized controlled phase 2/3 trial testing AZD1222 (ChAdOx1 nCoV-19) in healthy adults. For TCRbeta chain sequencing, PBMC samples from trial participants were taken at day 0 and at day 28 after the second dose. The CDR3 regions of human TCRbeta chains were analyzed by immunosequencing. The study's processing was this. TCRs in the repertoires were compared against a reference library of SARS-CoV-2-specific TCRs that had been generated with the MIRA antigen-specificity platform. Breadth was defined as the fraction of unique TCRs that were SARS-CoV-2-associated, and depth was defined as the fraction of total T cells that were SARS-CoV-2-associated. Each spike-specific TCR was assigned to its reactive spike region and to a CD4 or CD8 class using the MIRA data. Log10-transformed breadth and depth values were compared by one-way ANOVA with Sidak's multiple comparisons tests. The source is immuneACCESS, and TCRdb retained only in-frame sequences with V and J called. Part of the clones is not carried over; for the studies checked, unresolved V genes explain less than half of this, and the remainder is unexplained. Clone size and the V and J calls come from that table; the DNA yielded D and trimming. The data table for this sample lists about 140,000 clones. Under 2.5% of the sample lies in the top ten.

Reading the germline V gene gives CDR1 MNHEY and CDR2 SVGAGI. Trimmed from V: 5 bases; trimmed from J: 4 bases; junction bases lacking a gene match: 8. Taken from cysteine to phenylalanine, the CDR3 has 15 residues. The kept DNA is CDR3 alone, 45 bases in frame from the first base. This chain joins TRBV6-5 to TRBJ1-5, with 7 bases matching TRBD1. Source material: peripheral blood. The clonotype originates from an adult in good health. CDR3 loop: CASSLQGSANQPQHF. The DNA sequence is TGTGCCAGCAGTCTACAGGGGAGTGCGAATCAGCCCCAGCATTTT.